These T cell receptor beta chains were read from a single sample in a study of cytomegalovirus exposure and HLA in healthy donors. Libraries were prepared by immunoSEQ multiplex PCR; TCRdb keeps only in-frame clonotypes and omits some of them. Among 100,000 to 150,000 clones listed, over 65% were seen once. The sequencing sample was made of PBMCs. The receptors here all came from a man aged 30 to 45 in good health and CMV-seropositive. Each CDR3 is given with its conserved first and last residue. Fields, in order: V gene, clone size, CDR3 protein. Where a row states a size, it is once, few, many or the class of an expanded clone; other rows omit it.

TRBV5-1 | . | CASSLRGQGAATNEKLFF
TRBV7-2 | . | CASSGYRGRRGAEAFF
TRBV7-2 | once | CASSPRMGLEAFF
TRBV18 | . | CASSPPTGYGYTF
TRBV7-2 | . | CASSPPSNTEAFF
TRBV5-6 | . | CASSPSGRAHNEQFF
TRBV19 | . | CASSVTLGQGSGSGYTF
TRBV5-1 | once | CASSLEGQLYEQYF
TRBV4-3 | . | CASSQEVLAGYYEQYF
TRBV28 | . | CASSHTNDTDTQYF
TRBV27 | . | CASSLTASGRNEQYF
TRBV28 | once | CASSSPRRGSGNTIYF
TRBV11-2 | . | CASSLDGTRGQPQHF
TRBV28 | . | CASSLAGGGKTQYF
TRBV29-1 | . | CSVETRPDRGNEKLFF
TRBV4-2 | once | CASWTGEDWTEAFF
TRBV9 | . | CASSVGEPYEQYF
TRBV7-9 | . | CASSSSWTGGETQYF
TRBV2 | . | CASSVDGRGDEQFF
TRBV11-2 | . | CASSLRGGAGANVLTF
TRBV25-1 | few | CASSERGPYYEQYF
TRBV11-1 | . | CASSSPVGSPNEQFF
TRBV27 | . | CASSLYKDRKSYTF
TRBV5-4 | . | CASSLAGVLRYEQYF
TRBV7-3 | . | CASSLNGGLDTGELFF